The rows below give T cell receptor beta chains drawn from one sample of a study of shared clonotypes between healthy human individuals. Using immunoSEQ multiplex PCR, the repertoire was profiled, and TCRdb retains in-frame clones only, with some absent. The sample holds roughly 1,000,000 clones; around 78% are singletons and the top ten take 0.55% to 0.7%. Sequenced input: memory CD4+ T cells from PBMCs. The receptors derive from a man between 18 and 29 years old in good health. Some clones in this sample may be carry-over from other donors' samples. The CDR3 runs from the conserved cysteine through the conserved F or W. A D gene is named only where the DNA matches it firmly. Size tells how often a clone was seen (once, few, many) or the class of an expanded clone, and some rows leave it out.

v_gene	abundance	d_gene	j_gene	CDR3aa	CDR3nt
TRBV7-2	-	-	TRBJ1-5	CASSPSLGYGQPQHF	TGTGCCAGCAGCCCTAGTCTGGGATACGGGCAGCCCCAGCATTTT
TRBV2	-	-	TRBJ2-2	CASSVVPGDLGGELFF	TGTGCCAGCAGTGTTGTACCGGGAGATCTAGGCGGGGAGCTGTTTTTT
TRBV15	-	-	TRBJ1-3	CATSREPSSSGNTIYF	TGTGCCACCAGCAGAGAGCCCTCCAGCTCTGGAAACACCATATATTTT
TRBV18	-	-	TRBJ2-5	CASSPPGLLVETQYF	TGTGCCAGCTCACCACCGGGCCTCTTGGTAGAGACCCAGTACTTC
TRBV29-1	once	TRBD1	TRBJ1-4	CSVTGVEGFDEKLFF	TGCAGCGTTACAGGGGTGGAAGGATTTGATGAAAAACTGTTTTTT
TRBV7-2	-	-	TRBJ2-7	CASSLAGSSSYEQYF	TGTGCCAGCAGCTTAGCGGGTTCTAGCTCCTACGAGCAGTACTTC
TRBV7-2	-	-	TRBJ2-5	CASSSGLETQYF	TGTGCCAGCAGCTCCGGACTTGAGACCCAGTACTTC
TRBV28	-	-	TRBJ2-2	CASSLIIGELFF	TGTGCCAGCAGTCTTATCATCGGGGAGCTGTTTTTT
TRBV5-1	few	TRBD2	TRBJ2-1	CASSLVSGGNEQFF	TGCGCCAGCAGCTTGGTTAGCGGGGGGAATGAGCAGTTCTTC
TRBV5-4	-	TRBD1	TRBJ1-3	CASSFGTGLSGNTIYF	TGTGCCAGCAGCTTTGGGACAGGCCTCTCTGGAAACACCATATATTTT
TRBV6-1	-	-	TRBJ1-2	CASSDLNYGYTF	TGTGCCAGCTCGGACCTCAACTATGGCTACACCTTC
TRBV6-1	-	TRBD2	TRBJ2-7	CASSTREGTPYEQYF	TGTGCCAGCAGTACCCGGGAGGGGACCCCCTACGAGCAGTACTTC
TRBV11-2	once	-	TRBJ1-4	CASSFAQSYNEKLFF	TGTGCCAGCAGCTTCGCGCAGAGCTATAATGAAAAACTGTTTTTT
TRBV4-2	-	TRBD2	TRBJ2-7	CASSPSSGSRYEQYF	TGTGCCAGCAGCCCTTCTAGCGGGAGTCGGTACGAGCAGTACTTC
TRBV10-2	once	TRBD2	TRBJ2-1	CASSDPGLAINEQFF	TGCGCCAGCAGTGATCCGGGACTAGCGATCAATGAGCAGTTCTTC
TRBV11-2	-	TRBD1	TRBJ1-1	CASSARQGMGAEAFF	TGTGCCAGCAGCGCCCGACAGGGGATGGGCGCTGAAGCTTTCTTT
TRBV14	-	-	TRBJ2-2	CASSQDRGELFF	TGTGCCAGCAGCCAAGATCGGGGGGAGCTGTTTTTT
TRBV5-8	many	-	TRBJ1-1	CASTPGRYTEAFF	TGTGCCAGCACCCCTGGACGGTACACTGAAGCTTTCTTT
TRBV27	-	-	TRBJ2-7	CASSLSPGMSEQYF	TGTGCCAGCAGTTTATCCCCAGGGATGAGCGAGCAGTACTTC
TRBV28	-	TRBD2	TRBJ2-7	CASSPKGLTTSEQYF	TGTGCCAGCAGCCCAAAGGGACTAACTACTTCGGAGCAGTACTTC
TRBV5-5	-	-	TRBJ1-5	CASSLVATSNQPQHF	TGTGCCAGCAGCTTGGTGGCAACTAGCAATCAGCCCCAGCATTTT
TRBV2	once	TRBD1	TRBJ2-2	CASTGTGANTGELFF	TGTGCCAGTACCGGGACAGGGGCCAACACCGGGGAGCTGTTTTTT
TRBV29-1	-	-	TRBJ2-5	CSANVGGAETQYF	TGCAGCGCCAACGTGGGGGGGGCAGAGACCCAGTACTTC
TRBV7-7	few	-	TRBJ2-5	CASSLVAAEVQTQYF	TGTGCCAGCAGCTTAGTAGCGGCAGAAGTTCAGACCCAGTACTTC
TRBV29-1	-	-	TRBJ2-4	CSVVVPALAKNIQYF	TGCAGCGTTGTCGTGCCAGCCCTAGCCAAAAACATTCAGTACTTC
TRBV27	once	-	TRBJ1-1	CASSPISTGHLMNTEAFF	TGTGCCAGCAGTCCCATCTCCACGGGACATCTCATGAACACTGAAGCTTTCTTT
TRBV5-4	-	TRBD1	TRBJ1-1	CASSPQLGQGNTEAFF	TGTGCCAGCAGCCCACAGCTGGGACAGGGGAACACTGAAGCTTTCTTT
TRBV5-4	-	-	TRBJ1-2	CASSLAGGQSVYGYTF	TGTGCCAGCAGCTTGGCTGGGGGGCAATCAGTCTATGGCTACACCTTC
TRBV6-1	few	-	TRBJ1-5	CASSGAPRGDQPQHF	TGTGCCAGCAGTGGGGCCCCGCGAGGGGATCAGCCCCAGCATTTT
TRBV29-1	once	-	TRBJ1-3	CSVETHSGNTIYF	TGCAGCGTTGAAACGCACTCTGGAAACACCATATATTTT
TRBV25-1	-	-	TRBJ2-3	CASRDRSSTDTQYF	TGTGCCAGCCGAGACCGGTCTAGCACAGATACGCAGTATTTT
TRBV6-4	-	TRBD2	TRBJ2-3	CASSATSGSEDTQYF	TGTGCCAGCAGTGCCACGAGCGGGAGCGAGGATACGCAGTATTTT
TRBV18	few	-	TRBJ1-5	CASSPAGGNQPQHF	TGTGCCAGCTCACCAGCGGGCGGGAATCAGCCCCAGCATTTT
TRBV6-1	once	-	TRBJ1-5	CASSENRWTDPRPQHF	TGTGCCAGCAGTGAAAATCGATGGACGGATCCCCGGCCCCAGCATTTT
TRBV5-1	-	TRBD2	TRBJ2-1	CASSLELAGEGNEQFF	TGCGCCAGCAGCCTTGAACTAGCGGGAGAAGGCAATGAGCAGTTCTTC
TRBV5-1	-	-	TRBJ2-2	CASSLGFGTGELFF	TGCGCCAGCAGCTTGGGTTTCGGTACCGGGGAGCTGTTTTTT